This T cell receptor beta chain was identified in a study of blood T cell repertoires in COVID-19. The wider study: Sites in the United States, Italy and Spain provided acute and convalescent COVID-19 samples. PBMCs, B-cell-depleted T cells, or T cells provided the cDNA or gDNA that made up the material.

Trimming cost V 5 bases and J 6 bases, with 17 bases left between them. Germline-derived CDR1 and CDR2 are SGHRS and YFSETQ. There are 14 residues in the CDR3. Authors' methods: Amplification from reference gene primers served as the basis for estimated nucleated cell counts. TCRdb keeps only in-frame clones here, not all; method: immunoSEQ multiplex PCR. The V and J calls and the clone size are those of that table, but D and trimming were determined from the DNA. There are about 120,000 clones in the sample; over 75% occur only once, and roughly a quarter lies in the top ten. Sequencing was done on a sample of peripheral blood. The chain couples TRBV5-1 to TRBJ1-1, with D tentatively TRBD1 (5 bases). This receptor was taken from a woman of 80 years or more with acute or convalescent COVID-19. CDR3 in amino acids: CASSDSEVGAEAFF. CDR3 nucleotides: TGCGCCAGCAGTGACAGCGAAGTTGGGGCTGAAGCTTTCTTT.